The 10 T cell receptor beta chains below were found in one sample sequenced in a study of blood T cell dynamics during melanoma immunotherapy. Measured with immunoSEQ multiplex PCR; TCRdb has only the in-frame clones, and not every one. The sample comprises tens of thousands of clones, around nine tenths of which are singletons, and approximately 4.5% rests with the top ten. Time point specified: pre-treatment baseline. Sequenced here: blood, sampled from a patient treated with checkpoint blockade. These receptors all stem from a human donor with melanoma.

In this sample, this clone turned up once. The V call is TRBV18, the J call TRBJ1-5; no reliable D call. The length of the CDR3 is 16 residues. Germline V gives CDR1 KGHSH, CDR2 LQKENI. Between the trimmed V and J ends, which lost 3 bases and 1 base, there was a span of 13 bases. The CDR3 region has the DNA TGTGCCAGCTCACCCCCAAACGGCCGAAGCAATCAGCCCCAGCATTTT. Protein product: CASSPPNGRSNQPQHF.

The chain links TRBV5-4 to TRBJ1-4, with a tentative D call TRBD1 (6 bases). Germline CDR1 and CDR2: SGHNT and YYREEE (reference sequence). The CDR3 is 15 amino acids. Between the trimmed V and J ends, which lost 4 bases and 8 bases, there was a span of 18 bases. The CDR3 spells CASSLQGTQSEKLFF. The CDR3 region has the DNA TGTGCCAGCAGCCTACAGGGAACCCAAAGCGAAAAACTGTTTTTT.

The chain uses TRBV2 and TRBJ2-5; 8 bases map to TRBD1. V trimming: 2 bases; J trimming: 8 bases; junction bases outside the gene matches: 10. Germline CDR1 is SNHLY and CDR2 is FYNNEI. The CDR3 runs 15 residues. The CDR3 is CASSESGTGTVTQYF. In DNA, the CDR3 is TGTGCCAGCAGTGAATCCGGGACAGGCACCGTTACCCAGTACTTC.

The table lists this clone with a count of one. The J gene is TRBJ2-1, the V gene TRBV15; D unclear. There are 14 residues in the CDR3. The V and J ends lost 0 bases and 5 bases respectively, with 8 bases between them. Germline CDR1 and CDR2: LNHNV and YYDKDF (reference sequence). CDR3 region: CATSRDRLDNEQFF. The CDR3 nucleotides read TGTGCCACCAGCAGAGATCGGCTAGACAATGAGCAGTTCTTC. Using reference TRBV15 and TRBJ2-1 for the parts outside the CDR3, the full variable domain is DAMVIQNPRYQVTQFGKPVTLSCSQTLNHNVMYWYQQKSSQAPKLLFHYYDKDFNNEADTPDNFQSRRPNTSFCFLDIRSPGLGDTAMYLCATSRDRLDNEQFFGPGTRLTVL.

This chain's CDR3 is CASSSGLAGTYEQYF. DNA for the CDR3: TGTGCCAGCAGCTCTGGACTAGCGGGGACCTACGAGCAGTACTTC. The chain carries TRBV6-6 and TRBJ2-7; 12 bases line up with TRBD2. The V and J ends lost 6 bases and 2 bases, in that order; junction bases with no gene match: 5. The germline V gene encodes CDR1 MNHNY and CDR2 SVGAGI (reference sequence). The CDR3 runs to 15 residues.

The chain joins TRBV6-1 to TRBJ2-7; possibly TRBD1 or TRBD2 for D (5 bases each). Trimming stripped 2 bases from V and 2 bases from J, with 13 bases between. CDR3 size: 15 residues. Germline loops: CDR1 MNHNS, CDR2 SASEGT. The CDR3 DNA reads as TGTGCCAGCAGTGAACGAGAGGGGTCGACCTACGAGCAGTACTTC. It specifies CASSEREGSTYEQYF.

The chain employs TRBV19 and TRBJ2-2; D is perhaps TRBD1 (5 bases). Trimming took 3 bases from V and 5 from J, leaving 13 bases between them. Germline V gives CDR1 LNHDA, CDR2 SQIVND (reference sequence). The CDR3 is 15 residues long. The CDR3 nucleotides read TGTGCCAGTAGTATGATGCCAGGGTTGACCGGGGAGCTGTTTTTT. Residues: CASSMMPGLTGELFF.

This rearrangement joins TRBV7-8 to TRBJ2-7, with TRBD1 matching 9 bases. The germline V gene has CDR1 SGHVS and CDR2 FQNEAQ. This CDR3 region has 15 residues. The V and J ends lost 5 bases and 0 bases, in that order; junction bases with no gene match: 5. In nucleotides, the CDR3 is TGTGCCAGCAGCCTGTTGACAGGGGGCTCCTACGAGCAGTACTTC. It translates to CASSLLTGGSYEQYF.

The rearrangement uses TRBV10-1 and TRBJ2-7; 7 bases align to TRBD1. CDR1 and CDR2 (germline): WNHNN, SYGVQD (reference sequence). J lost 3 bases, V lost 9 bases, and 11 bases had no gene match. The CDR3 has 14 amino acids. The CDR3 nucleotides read TGCGCCAGGGCGACAGGGCGGCCTAGCTACGAGCAGTACTTC. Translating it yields CARATGRPSYEQYF.

The CDR3 protein is CASSPQGMSNQPQHF. The CDR3 nucleotides read TGTGCCAGCAGCCCCCAGGGAATGAGCAATCAGCCCCAGCATTTT. The chain recombines TRBV11-2 with TRBJ1-5; maybe TRBD1 (5 bases). The CDR3 contains 15 residues. Per the germline V gene, CDR1 is SGHAT and CDR2 is FQNNGV. Between the trimmed V and J ends, which lost 5 bases and 1 base, there was a span of 12 bases. Complete variable domain (other parts from reference TRBV11-2 and TRBJ1-5): EAGVAQSPRYKIIEKRQSVAFWCNPISGHATLYWYQQILGQGPKLLIQFQNNGVVDDSQLPKDRFSAERLKGVDSTLKIQPAKLEDSAVYLCASSPQGMSNQPQHFGDGTRLSIL.